The source of this T cell receptor (beta chain) is a study of blood T cell repertoires in COVID-19. About the research overall: The study drew acute and convalescent COVID-19 samples from the United States, Italy and Spain. T cells, B-cell-depleted T cells, or PBMCs supplied cDNA or gDNA.

The CDR3 sequence is 13 residues long. Germline assignment: CDR1 SGHRS and CDR2 YFSETQ. Trimming shortened V by 4 bases and J by 10 bases, and 15 bases separated the two germline ends. In the source study's methods: Estimated nucleated cell counts came from reference gene primer amplification. Some clones are missing from TCRdb's copy, which holds only in-frame ones; the method was immunoSEQ multiplex PCR. That table supplies the V and J calls and clone size; D and trimming were determined from the DNA. The data hold approximately 100,000 clones, with around 80% observed a single time. This sequence originates from a human donor in a cohort sampled during active or convalescent COVID-19. Sequenced input: peripheral blood. The V and J genes are TRBV5-1 and TRBJ2-1, with D possibly being TRBD2 (5 bases). The CDR3, as DNA: TGCGCCAGCAGCCCGACTAAGATGGGGGAGCAGTTCTTC. Its protein product is CASSPTKMGEQFF.